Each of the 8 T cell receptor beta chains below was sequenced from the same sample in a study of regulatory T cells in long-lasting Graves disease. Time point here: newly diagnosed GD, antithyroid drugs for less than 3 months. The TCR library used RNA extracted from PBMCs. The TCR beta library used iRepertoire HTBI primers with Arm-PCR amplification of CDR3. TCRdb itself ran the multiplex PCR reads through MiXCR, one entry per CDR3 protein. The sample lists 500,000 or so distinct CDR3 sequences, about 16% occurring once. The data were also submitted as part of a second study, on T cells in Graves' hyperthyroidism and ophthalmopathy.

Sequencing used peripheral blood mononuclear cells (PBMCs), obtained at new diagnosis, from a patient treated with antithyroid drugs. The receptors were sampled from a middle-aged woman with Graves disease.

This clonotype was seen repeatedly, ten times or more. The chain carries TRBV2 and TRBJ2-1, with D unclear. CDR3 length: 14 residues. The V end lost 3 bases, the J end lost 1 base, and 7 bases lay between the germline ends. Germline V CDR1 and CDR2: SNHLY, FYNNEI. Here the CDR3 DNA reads TGTGCCAGCAGTGAGTTTCGATCCTACAATGAGCAGTTCTTC. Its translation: CASSEFRSYNEQFF.

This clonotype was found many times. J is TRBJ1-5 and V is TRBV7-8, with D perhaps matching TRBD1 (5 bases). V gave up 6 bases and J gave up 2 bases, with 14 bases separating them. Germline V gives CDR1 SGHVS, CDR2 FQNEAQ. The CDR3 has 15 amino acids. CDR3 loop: CASRRDPGGNQPQHF. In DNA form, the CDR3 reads TGTGCCAGCAGACGGGACCCCGGTGGCAATCAGCCCCAGCATTTT.

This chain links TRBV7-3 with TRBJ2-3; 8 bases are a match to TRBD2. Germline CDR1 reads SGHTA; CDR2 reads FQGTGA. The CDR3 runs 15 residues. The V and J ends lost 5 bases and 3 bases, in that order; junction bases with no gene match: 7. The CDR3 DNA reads TGTGCCAGCAGCCAGCGGGGCGGGAGGACAGATACGCAGTATTTT. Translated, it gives CASSQRGGRTDTQYF.

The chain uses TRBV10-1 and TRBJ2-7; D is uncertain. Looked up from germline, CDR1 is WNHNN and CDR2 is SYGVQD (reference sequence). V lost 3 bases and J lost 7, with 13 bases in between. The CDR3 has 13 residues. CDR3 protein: CASSDNTLGEQYF. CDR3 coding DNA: TGCGCCAGCAGTGATAACACCTTGGGGGAGCAGTACTTC.

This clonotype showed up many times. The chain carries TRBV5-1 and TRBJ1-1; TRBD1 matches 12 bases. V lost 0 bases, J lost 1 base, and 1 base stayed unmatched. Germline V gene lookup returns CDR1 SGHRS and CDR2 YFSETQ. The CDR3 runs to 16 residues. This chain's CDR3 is CASSLAGQGANTEAFF. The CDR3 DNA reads TGCGCCAGCAGCTTGGCGGGACAGGGGGCGAACACTGAAGCTTTCTTT.

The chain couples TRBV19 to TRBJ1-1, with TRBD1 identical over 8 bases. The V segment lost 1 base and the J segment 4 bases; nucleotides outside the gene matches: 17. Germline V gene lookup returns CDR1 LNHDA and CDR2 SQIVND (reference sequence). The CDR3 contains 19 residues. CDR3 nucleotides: TGTGCCAGTAGTATAGGCCTGGGGGGGGACAGGCCTCTCGGCACTGAAGCTTTCTTT. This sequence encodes CASSIGLGGDRPLGTEAFF.

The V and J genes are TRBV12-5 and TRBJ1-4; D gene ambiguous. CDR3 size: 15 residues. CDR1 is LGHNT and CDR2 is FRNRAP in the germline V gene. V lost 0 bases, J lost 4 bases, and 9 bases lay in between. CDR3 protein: CASGLVFGLNEKLFF. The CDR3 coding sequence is TGTGCTAGTGGTTTGGTGTTCGGTCTTAATGAAAAACTGTTTTTT.

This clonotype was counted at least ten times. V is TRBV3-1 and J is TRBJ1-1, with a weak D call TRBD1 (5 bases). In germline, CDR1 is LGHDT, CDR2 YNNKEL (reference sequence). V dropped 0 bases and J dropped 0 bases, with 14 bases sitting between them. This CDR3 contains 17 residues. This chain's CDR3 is CASSQDPGRPMNTEAFF. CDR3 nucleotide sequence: TGTGCCAGCAGCCAAGACCCAGGGAGACCCATGAACACTGAAGCTTTCTTT.